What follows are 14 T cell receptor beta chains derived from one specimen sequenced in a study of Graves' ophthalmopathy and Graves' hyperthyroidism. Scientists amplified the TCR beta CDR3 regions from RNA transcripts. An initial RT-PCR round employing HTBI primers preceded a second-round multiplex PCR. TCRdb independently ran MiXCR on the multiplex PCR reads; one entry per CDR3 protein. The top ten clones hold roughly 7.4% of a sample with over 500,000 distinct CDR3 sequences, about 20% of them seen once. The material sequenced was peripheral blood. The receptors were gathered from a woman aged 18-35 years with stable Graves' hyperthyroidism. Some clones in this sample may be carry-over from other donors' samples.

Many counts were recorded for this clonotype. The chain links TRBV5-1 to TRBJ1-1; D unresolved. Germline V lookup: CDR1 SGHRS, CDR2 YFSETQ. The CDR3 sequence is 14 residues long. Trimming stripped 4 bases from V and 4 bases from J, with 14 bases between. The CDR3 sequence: CASSVLGPSTEAFF. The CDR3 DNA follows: TGCGCCAGCAGCGTGTTGGGCCCTAGCACTGAAGCTTTCTTT.

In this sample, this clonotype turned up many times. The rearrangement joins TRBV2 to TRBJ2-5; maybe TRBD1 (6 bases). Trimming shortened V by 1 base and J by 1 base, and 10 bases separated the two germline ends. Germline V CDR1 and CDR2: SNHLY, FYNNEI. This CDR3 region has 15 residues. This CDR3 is CASSEEGHLQETQYF. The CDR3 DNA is TGTGCCAGCAGTGAAGAGGGACATCTCCAAGAGACCCAGTACTTC.

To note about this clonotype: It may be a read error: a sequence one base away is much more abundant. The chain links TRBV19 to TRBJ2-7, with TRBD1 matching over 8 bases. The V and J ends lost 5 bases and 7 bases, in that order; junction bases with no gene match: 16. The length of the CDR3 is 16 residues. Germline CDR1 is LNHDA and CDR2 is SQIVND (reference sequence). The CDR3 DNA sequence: TGTGCCAGTAGTTTCGGCGGCACCCAGGGGGCGCGAGAGCAGTACGTC. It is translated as CASSFGGTQGAREQYV.

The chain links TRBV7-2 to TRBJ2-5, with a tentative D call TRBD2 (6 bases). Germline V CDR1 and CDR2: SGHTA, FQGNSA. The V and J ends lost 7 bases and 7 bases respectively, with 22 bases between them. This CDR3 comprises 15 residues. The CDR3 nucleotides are TGTGCCAGCAACTTCCGCGGGGCTCAAGTGGGGACCCAGTACTTC. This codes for CASNFRGAQVGTQYF.

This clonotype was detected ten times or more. The CDR3 loop is CASSYSTGLREQYF. DNA for the CDR3: TGTGCCAGCAGTTACTCGACAGGGTTACGCGAGCAGTACTTC. The chain uses TRBV6-5 and TRBJ2-7; 7 positions match TRBD1. In germline, CDR1 is MNHEY, CDR2 SVGAGI. The CDR3 sequence is 14 residues long. J lost 6 bases, V lost 0 bases, and 5 bases had no gene match.

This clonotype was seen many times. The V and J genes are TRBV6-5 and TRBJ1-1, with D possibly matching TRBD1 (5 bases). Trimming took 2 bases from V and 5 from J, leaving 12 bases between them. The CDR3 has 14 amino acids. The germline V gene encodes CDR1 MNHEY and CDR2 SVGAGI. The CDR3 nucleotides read TGTGCCAGCAGTTACCTCGGGGGGAGGACTGAAGCTTTCTTT. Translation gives CASSYLGGRTEAFF.

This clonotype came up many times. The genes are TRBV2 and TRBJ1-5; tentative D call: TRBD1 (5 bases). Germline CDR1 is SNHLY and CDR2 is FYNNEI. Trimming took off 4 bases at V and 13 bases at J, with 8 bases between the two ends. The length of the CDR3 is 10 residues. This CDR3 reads CASSAGLQHF. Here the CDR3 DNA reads TGTGCCAGCAGTGCGGGACTGCAGCATTTT. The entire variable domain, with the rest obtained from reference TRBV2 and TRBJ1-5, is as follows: EPEVTQTPSHQVTQMGQEVILRCVPISNHLYFYWYRQILGQKVEFLVSFYNNEISEKSEIFDDQFSVERPDGSNFTLKIRSTKLEDSAMYFCASSAGLQHFGDGTRLSIL.

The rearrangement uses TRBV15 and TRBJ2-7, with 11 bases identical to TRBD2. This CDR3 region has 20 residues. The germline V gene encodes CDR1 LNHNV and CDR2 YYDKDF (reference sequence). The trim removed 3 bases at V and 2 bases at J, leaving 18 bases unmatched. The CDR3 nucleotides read TGTGCCACCAGCAGTGGGAACAGGCCCATAGCGGGAGGGCGACCCTACGAGCAGTACTTC. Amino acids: CATSSGNRPIAGGRPYEQYF.

In DNA form, the CDR3 reads TGTGCCAGCAGCACCCACGGGACAGGGGGCTACGAGCAGTACTTC. The encoded protein is CASSTHGTGGYEQYF. V and J are TRBV11-2 and TRBJ2-7; 11 bases are shared with TRBD1. The V segment lost 5 bases and the J segment 3 bases; nucleotides outside the gene matches: 6. This CDR3 is 15 amino acids long. Germline assignment: CDR1 SGHAT and CDR2 FQNNGV.

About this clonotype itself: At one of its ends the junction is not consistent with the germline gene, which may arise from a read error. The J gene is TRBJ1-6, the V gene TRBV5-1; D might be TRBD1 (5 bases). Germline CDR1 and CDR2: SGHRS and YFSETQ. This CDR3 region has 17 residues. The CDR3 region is CASSWTITRSYHSPLHF. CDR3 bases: TGCGCCAGCAGCTGGACAATAACTCGCTCCTATCATTCACCCCTCCACTTT.

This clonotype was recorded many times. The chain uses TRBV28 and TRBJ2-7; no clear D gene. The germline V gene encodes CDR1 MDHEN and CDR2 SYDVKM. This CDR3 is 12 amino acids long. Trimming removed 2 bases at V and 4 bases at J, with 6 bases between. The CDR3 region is CASSLAFYEQYF. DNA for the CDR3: TGTGCCAGCAGTTTAGCCTTTTACGAGCAGTACTTC.

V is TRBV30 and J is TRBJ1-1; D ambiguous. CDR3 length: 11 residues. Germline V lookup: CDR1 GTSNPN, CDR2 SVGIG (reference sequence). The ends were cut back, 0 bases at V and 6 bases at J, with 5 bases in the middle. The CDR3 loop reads CAWSVGAEAFF. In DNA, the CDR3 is TGTGCCTGGAGTGTAGGCGCTGAAGCTTTCTTT.

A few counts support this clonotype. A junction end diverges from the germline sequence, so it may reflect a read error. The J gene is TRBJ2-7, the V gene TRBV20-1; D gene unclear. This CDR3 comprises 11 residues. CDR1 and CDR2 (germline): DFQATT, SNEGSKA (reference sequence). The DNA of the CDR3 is TGCAGTGCTTTACTGACTTACGGGCAGTACTTC. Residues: CSALLTYGQYF.

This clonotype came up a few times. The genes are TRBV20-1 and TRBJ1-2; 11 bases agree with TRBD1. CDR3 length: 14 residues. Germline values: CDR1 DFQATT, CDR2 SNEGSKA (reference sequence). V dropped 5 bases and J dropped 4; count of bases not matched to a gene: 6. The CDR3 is CSALRTGGGYGYTF. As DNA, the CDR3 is TGCAGTGCTCTGCGGACAGGGGGCGGCTATGGCTACACCTTC.